This TCR beta chain was profiled in a study of brain metastases from non-small cell lung cancer. The assay was immunoSEQ multiplex PCR, and TCRdb's table has in-frame clones only and misses some. In the table there are roughly 14,000 clones, about four fifths of which are singletons. This clone turned up a few times. With 0 bases removed from V and 11 bases from J, the gap between germline ends came to 10 bases. The germline V gene encodes CDR1 LNHNV and CDR2 YYDKDF (reference sequence). The CDR3 contains 12 residues. The V gene is TRBV15, the J gene TRBJ1-1; D is ambiguous. The TCR originated in a donor at least 40 years old with non-small cell lung cancer. Sequences were obtained from primary lung tumor tissue. CDR3 region: CATSRDHVAAFF. CDR3 nucleotides: TGTGCCACCAGCAGAGATCACGTCGCGGCTTTCTTT.